Below are 14 T cell receptor beta chains sequenced from a single sample in a study of blood T cell repertoires in COVID-19. The repertoire was sequenced with immunoSEQ multiplex PCR; TCRdb's copy has only in-frame clones and lacks some. The table has some 450,000 clones, approximately 90% seen once; the top ten hold 0.7% to 1%. Input material: peripheral blood. These receptors were taken from a man aged 18 to 29 with COVID-19, enrolled during active disease.

The chain joins TRBV15 to TRBJ2-5; D gene uncertain. V lost 3 bases, J lost 5 bases, and 4 bases lay in between. The germline V gene encodes CDR1 LNHNV and CDR2 YYDKDF (reference sequence). The CDR3 extends over 11 amino acids. The CDR3 region is CATSSGETQYF. CDR3 in DNA: TGTGCCACCAGCAGCGGGGAGACCCAGTACTTC. Full variable domain (outside the CDR3, taken from reference TRBV15 and TRBJ2-5): DAMVIQNPRYQVTQFGKPVTLSCSQTLNHNVMYWYQQKSSQAPKLLFHYYDKDFNNEADTPDNFQSRRPNTSFCFLDIRSPGLGDTAMYLCATSSGETQYFGPGTRLLVL.

The rearrangement joins TRBV11-2 to TRBJ2-1, with TRBD2 identical over 9 bases. Germline CDR1 and CDR2: SGHAT and FQNNGV. V lost 0 bases to trimming and J lost 6 bases; unmatched junction nucleotides: 6. CDR3 length: 16 residues. The CDR3 region is CASSLEFSGSGNEQFF. The CDR3 DNA follows: TGTGCCAGCAGCTTAGAGTTTAGCGGGAGCGGCAATGAGCAGTTCTTC.

This chain connects TRBV24-1 to TRBJ2-3; a possible D gene is TRBD1 (6 bases). Germline values: CDR1 KGHDR, CDR2 SFDVKD. Trimming took 6 bases from V and 1 from J, leaving 10 bases between them. CDR3 size: 14 residues. This CDR3 is CATSLPGGTDTQYF. CDR3 bases: TGTGCCACCAGTCTACCAGGGGGCACAGATACGCAGTATTTT.

This chain connects TRBV12-3 or TRBV12-4 to TRBJ1-1; perhaps TRBD1 as D (6 bases). This CDR3 comprises 12 residues. V dropped 6 bases and J dropped 10 bases, with 15 bases sitting between them. CDR3 nucleotides: TGTGCCAGCAGGACCACAGGGCCAGCAGCTTTCTTT. Translating it yields CASRTTGPAAFF.

This chain joins TRBV10-3 and TRBJ2-3; TRBD2 aligns across 9 bases. V was pared by 5 bases and J by 4 bases, with 7 bases of the junction left unmatched. The CDR3 has 15 amino acids. Germline V gene data show CDR1 as ENHRY and CDR2 as SYGVKD. CDR3 region: CAISTISGGADTQYF. The CDR3 nucleotides read TGTGCCATCAGTACGATTAGCGGGGGTGCAGATACGCAGTATTTT.

V usage is TRBV5-4 and J usage is TRBJ1-1; D unresolved. The CDR3 consists of 14 residues. Per the germline V gene, CDR1 is SGHNT and CDR2 is YYREEE (reference sequence). V lost 2 bases and J lost 3, with 11 bases in between. The CDR3, as DNA: TGTGCCAGCAGCTTCATGGCAACCTACACTGAAGCTTTCTTT. It specifies CASSFMATYTEAFF.

This chain joins TRBV5-1 and TRBJ1-1; perhaps TRBD1 as D (5 bases). Germline CDR1 reads SGHRS; CDR2 reads YFSETQ. The CDR3 sequence is 14 residues long. With 3 bases removed from V and 3 bases from J, the gap between germline ends came to 12 bases. CDR3 amino acids: CASSWKGLDTEAFF. The DNA of the CDR3 is TGCGCCAGCAGCTGGAAGGGGCTGGACACTGAAGCTTTCTTT.

The chain recombines TRBV30 with TRBJ1-6, with 9 bases matching TRBD1. The CDR3 consists of 14 residues. V was clipped by 2 bases and J by 11 bases; unmatched bases: 7. Germline lookup yields CDR1 GTSNPN and CDR2 SVGIG (reference sequence). CDR3 loop: CAWSTGTGTAPLHF. DNA for the CDR3: TGTGCCTGGAGTACAGGGACAGGGACCGCACCCCTCCACTTT.

V gene TRBV5-4 combines with J gene TRBJ1-2; D gene uncertain. This CDR3 is 13 amino acids long. Per the germline V gene, CDR1 is SGHNT and CDR2 is YYREEE (reference sequence). Trimming left V 2 bases short and J 8 bases short, with 13 bases between. The CDR3 DNA reads as TGTGCCAGCAGCTTATATGAACAGTTCGGCTACACCTTC. Translation: CASSLYEQFGYTF.

The rearrangement links TRBV6-5 to TRBJ2-1; no definite D call. Trimming took off 7 bases at V and 1 base at J, with 14 bases between the two ends. Germline V gives CDR1 MNHEY, CDR2 SVGAGI. This CDR3 has 15 residues. Here the CDR3 DNA reads TGTGCCAGCACACGTAACGGTTTGTCCTACAATGAGCAGTTCTTC. This translates into CASTRNGLSYNEQFF.

The chain carries TRBV7-9 and TRBJ2-1, with 10 bases matching TRBD2. This CDR3 has 14 amino acids. The V gene end was trimmed by 5 bases and the J gene end by 9 bases; junction bases not matched to a gene: 7. Germline V CDR1 and CDR2: SEHNR, FQNEAQ (reference sequence). The DNA of the CDR3 is TGTGCCAGCAGCCTAAGGACTAGCGGTAGTGAGCAGTTCTTC. It encodes CASSLRTSGSEQFF.

The V call is TRBV5-1, the J call TRBJ2-7; D unresolved. Trimming took 4 bases from V and 0 from J, leaving 17 bases between them. The CDR3 extends over 16 amino acids. The germline gives CDR1 SGHRS, CDR2 YFSETQ. The DNA for the CDR3 is TGCGCCAGCAGCCCGCGACTTGTGGATAGCTCCTACGAGCAGTACTTC. The encoded protein is CASSPRLVDSSYEQYF.

This clone appeared once. The V and J genes are TRBV19 and TRBJ2-1; 10 positions match TRBD2. CDR3 length: 15 residues. V shed 1 base and J 4 bases; nucleotides not matched to a gene: 1. Germline V gives CDR1 LNHDA, CDR2 SQIVND (reference sequence). CDR3 nucleotide sequence: TGTGCCAGTAGTATAGGAGCGGGAGGGTACAATGAGCAGTTCTTC. Protein: CASSIGAGGYNEQFF.

The gene calls are TRBV6-5 and TRBJ2-5; 8 bases align to TRBD1. The length of the CDR3 is 15 residues. Germline V lookup: CDR1 MNHEY, CDR2 SVGAGI. Unmatched junction bases numbered 10, after V lost 6 bases and J lost 4 bases. CDR3 nucleotides: TGTGCCAGCAGGAGCGGACAGGGTGGGGTAGAGACCCAGTACTTC. This translates into CASRSGQGGVETQYF.